The clone carrying this T cell receptor beta chain was seen only a few times. Authors' methods: Using reference gene primer amplification, nucleated cell counts were estimated. TCRdb keeps only in-frame clones here, not all; method: immunoSEQ multiplex PCR. V, J and clone size reflect that table, while D and trimming were determined from the DNA. The table records 250,000 or so clones, approximately 86% of them present only once. This CDR3 comprises 15 residues. Germline values: CDR1 GTSNPN, CDR2 SVGIG (reference sequence). Deletions cut 0 bases from V and 0 bases from J, with 8 bases between. The data derive from a study of blood T cell repertoires in COVID-19. At the level of the study: The study drew acute and convalescent COVID-19 samples from the United States, Italy and Spain. T cells, B-cell-depleted T cells, or PBMCs supplied cDNA or gDNA.

This chain uses TRBV30 with TRBJ1-4; the D is unclear. This sequence was found in a man aged 35 to 55 with active or convalescent COVID-19. The sample was peripheral blood. The CDR3 DNA sequence: TGTGCCTGGAGTGTACTCCCATCAACTAATGAAAAACTGTTTTTT. Its protein is CAWSVLPSTNEKLFF.